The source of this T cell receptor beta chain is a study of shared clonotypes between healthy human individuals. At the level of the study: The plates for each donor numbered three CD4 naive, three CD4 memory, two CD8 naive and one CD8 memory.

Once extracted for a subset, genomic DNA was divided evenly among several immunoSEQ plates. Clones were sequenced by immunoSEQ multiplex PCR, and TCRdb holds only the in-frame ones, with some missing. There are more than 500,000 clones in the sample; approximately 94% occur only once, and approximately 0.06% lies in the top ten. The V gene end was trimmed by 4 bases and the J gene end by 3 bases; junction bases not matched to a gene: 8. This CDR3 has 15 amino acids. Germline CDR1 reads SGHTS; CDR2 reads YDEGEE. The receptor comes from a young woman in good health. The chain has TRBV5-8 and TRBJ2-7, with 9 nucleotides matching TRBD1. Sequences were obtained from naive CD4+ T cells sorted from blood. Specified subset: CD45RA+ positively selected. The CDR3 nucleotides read TGTGCCAGCAGCAATATAGACAGGGGGTTCTACGAGCAGTACTTC. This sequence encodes CASSNIDRGFYEQYF.